These 32 T cell receptor beta chains were sequenced from one sample in a study of cytomegalovirus exposure and HLA in healthy donors (dated by TCRdb to the late 2010s). The protocol used for the library was the immunoSEQ multiplex PCR assay. For the multiplex PCR, a mixture combining 60 forward primers for TCR Vbeta segments and 13 reverse primers for TCR Jbeta segments was used. Imported from immuneACCESS, the table was reduced by TCRdb to in-frame sequences with V and J called. These copies leave out some clones; in studies compared against another copy, an unresolved V gene accounts for under half, and the cause of the remainder is not known. The sample includes roughly 200,000 clones, with 73% observed a single time. The ten largest clones add up to around 1.9% of the sample. The material sequenced was PBMCs. The receptors originated from a woman aged 30 to 39 in good health and CMV-seronegative.

J is TRBJ1-2 and V is TRBV13, with D tentatively TRBD1 (5 bases). The ends were cut back, 2 bases at V and 7 bases at J, with 23 bases in the middle. Germline values: CDR1 PRHDT, CDR2 FYEKMQ (reference sequence). The CDR3 sequence is 17 residues long. The CDR3 bases are TGTGCCAGCAGCTTAATCGGATGGGGCGACAGTGTGACTGGCTACACCTTC. This encodes CASSLIGWGDSVTGYTF.

The chain recombines TRBV21-1 with TRBJ2-7; no check of the table's D call, TRBD1, against the DNA was made. TRBV21-1 is flagged as a pseudogene. CDR3 size: 15 residues. The CDR3 spells CASSMGRDRTYEQYF. CDR3 sequence (DNA): TGTGCCAGCAGCATGGGAAGGGACAGAACCTACGAGCAGTACTTC.

The rearrangement links TRBV29-1 to TRBJ1-2; 9 bases map to TRBD1. The germline V gene has CDR1 SQVTM and CDR2 ANQGSEA. V lost 4 bases and J lost 3; bases outside the gene matches: 12. The CDR3 sequence is 16 residues long. The CDR3 DNA reads as TGCAGCGTTGTATCTTATGGGACAGGGAAACACTATGGCTACACCTTC. Amino acid sequence: CSVVSYGTGKHYGYTF.

This rearrangement joins TRBV25-1 to TRBJ2-5, with D perhaps matching TRBD1 (7 bases). The V and J ends lost 0 bases and 5 bases respectively, with 16 bases between them. CDR1 and CDR2 (germline): MGHDK, SYGVNS. The CDR3 contains 16 residues. The CDR3 DNA is TGTGCCAGCAGTGAATACGGGGCAGGGGGAGGCGAGACCCAGTACTTC. This gives the protein CASSEYGAGGGETQYF.

The chain couples TRBV4-1 to TRBJ1-3; 7 bases are shared with TRBD1. The trim removed 5 bases at V and 2 bases at J, leaving 15 bases unmatched. The CDR3 runs to 18 residues. Per the germline V gene, CDR1 is MGHRA and CDR2 is YSYEKL. In DNA form, the CDR3 reads TGCGCCAGCAGCGTTTCAGGGGGGAGAGAAAGGGCTGGAAACACCATATATTTT. This encodes CASSVSGGRERAGNTIYF.

The chain links TRBV7-2 to TRBJ2-3; D is ambiguous. This CDR3 is 13 amino acids long. Trimming shortened V by 5 bases and J by 5 bases, and 11 bases separated the two germline ends. The V gene's germline CDR1 is SGHTA and CDR2 FQGNSA. CDR3 DNA sequence: TGTGCCAGCAGCCAAAGATCGGGAGATACGCAGTATTTT. Amino acid sequence: CASSQRSGDTQYF.

This chain uses TRBV12-5 with TRBJ2-5, with 10 bases matching TRBD1. Germline loops: CDR1 LGHNT, CDR2 FRNRAP. The trim removed 5 bases at V and 1 base at J, leaving 7 bases unmatched. The CDR3 has 16 residues. Here the CDR3 reads CASGADRGTRQETQYF. The DNA for the CDR3 is TGTGCTAGTGGTGCGGACAGGGGGACACGCCAAGAGACCCAGTACTTC.

This clone appeared a few times. The V call is TRBV9, the J call TRBJ2-1, with 8 bases that match TRBD1. Trimming cost V 4 bases and J 4 bases; bases outside gene matches: 19. Germline values: CDR1 SGDLS, CDR2 YYNGEE. The CDR3 consists of 19 residues. CDR3 protein: CASSSSPGTGAPRYNEQFF. The CDR3, as DNA: TGTGCCAGCAGCAGTAGTCCCGGGACAGGAGCCCCCCGATACAATGAGCAGTTCTTC. Together with reference TRBV9 and TRBJ2-1, the CDR3 gives the full variable domain: DSGVTQTPKHLITATGQRVTLRCSPRSGDLSVYWYQQSLDQGLQFLIQYYNGEERAKGNILERFSAQQFPDLHSELNLSSLELGDSALYFCASSSSPGTGAPRYNEQFFGPGTRLTVL.

The genes are TRBV19 and TRBJ2-1; TRBD2 matches at 11 bases. Trimming cost V 3 bases and J 8 bases; bases outside gene matches: 9. The CDR3 covers 16 residues. Germline loops: CDR1 LNHDA, CDR2 SQIVND (reference sequence). In nucleotides, the CDR3 is TGTGCCAGTAGTATTCTGCCTAGCGGGGGGAGCTATGAGCAGTTCTTC. Its protein product is CASSILPSGGSYEQFF.

V usage is TRBV30 and J usage is TRBJ2-1; TRBD2 matches 10 bases. V dropped 0 bases and J dropped 6; count of bases not matched to a gene: 17. There are 19 residues in the CDR3. Germline V gene sequence: CDR1 GTSNPN, CDR2 SVGIG (reference sequence). The CDR3, as DNA: TGTGCCTGGAGTGTACCCTCGGGCGGAAGCGGGAGGGCCTTCAATGAGCAGTTCTTC. It yields the protein CAWSVPSGGSGRAFNEQFF.

The rearrangement uses TRBV10-3 and TRBJ1-1; possible D gene TRBD1, 5 bases. Per germline, CDR1 ENHRY and CDR2 SYGVKD. V was clipped by 8 bases and J by 5 bases, with 24 bases between them. This CDR3 contains 16 residues. The CDR3 region is CAIGGVVNPKRTEAFF. CDR3 coding DNA: TGTGCCATCGGAGGGGTCGTGAATCCGAAAAGGACTGAAGCTTTCTTT.

The chain links TRBV6-6 to TRBJ1-1, with no clear D. The germline V and J ends were trimmed by 0 bases and 1 base, with 9 bases remaining between them. Germline V gene data show CDR1 as MNHNY and CDR2 as SVGAGI (reference sequence). The CDR3 covers 15 residues. The CDR3 region is CASSYSSSRNTEAFF. The CDR3, as DNA: TGTGCCAGCAGTTACTCGAGTAGCAGGAACACTGAAGCTTTCTTT.

This clone has more than one count but fewer than ten. This chain links TRBV4-1 with TRBJ1-4; 7 bases match TRBD1. CDR1 and CDR2 (germline): MGHRA, YSYEKL. V gave up 2 bases and J gave up 5 bases; unmatched junction bases: 8. This CDR3 has 16 amino acids. The CDR3: CASSQSKGARNEKLFF. CDR3 nucleotide sequence: TGCGCCAGCAGCCAATCAAAGGGGGCCCGAAATGAAAAACTGTTTTTT.

This sequence joins TRBV7-9 and TRBJ2-7, with 7 positions matching TRBD1. Germline V CDR1 and CDR2: SEHNR, FQNEAQ (reference sequence). The CDR3 runs 16 residues. V was clipped by 5 bases and J by 4 bases; unmatched bases: 14. DNA of the CDR3: TGTGCCAGCAGCCCAAGGGACAGTCAATCCGGTTACGAGCAGTACTTC. Amino acid sequence: CASSPRDSQSGYEQYF.

This clone was seen only once. The chain combines TRBV11-2 with TRBJ1-5; possible D gene TRBD1, 5 bases. This CDR3 region has 18 residues. The germline V and J ends were trimmed by 1 base and 4 bases, with 20 bases remaining between them. The germline gives CDR1 SGHAT, CDR2 FQNNGV. As DNA, the CDR3 is TGTGCCAGCAGCTTAGGGCCCCGGGGGGTTGGGGGTAATCAGCCCCAGCATTTT. Residues: CASSLGPRGVGGNQPQHF.

The chain has TRBV19 and TRBJ1-5, with D hard to call. Trimming pared 1 base from V and 6 bases from J, leaving 7 bases between. Germline V gives CDR1 LNHDA, CDR2 SQIVND (reference sequence). The CDR3 is 13 residues long. This CDR3 is CASSIAGSQPQHF. As DNA, the CDR3 is TGTGCCAGTAGTATAGCTGGGAGTCAGCCCCAGCATTTT. The complete variable domain, with remaining parts taken from reference TRBV19 and TRBJ1-5, reads DGGITQSPKYLFRKEGQNVTLSCEQNLNHDAMYWYRQDPGQGLRLIYYSQIVNDFQKGDIAEGYSVSREKKESFPLTVTSAQKNPTAFYLCASSIAGSQPQHFGDGTRLSIL.

The CDR3 spells CSVPGKPSAGGDTQYF. In DNA form, the CDR3 reads TGCAGCGTCCCCGGGAAGCCTAGCGCGGGGGGGGATACGCAGTATTTT. The rearrangement links TRBV29-1 to TRBJ2-3, with TRBD2 matching over 9 bases. The junction had 16 bases not matched to a gene; V was cut back by 6 bases and J by 6 bases. The CDR3 spans 16 residues. Germline-derived CDR1 and CDR2 are SQVTM and ANQGSEA.

V gene TRBV2 combines with J gene TRBJ2-7, with 11 positions matching TRBD1. Germline V gene lookup returns CDR1 SNHLY and CDR2 FYNNEI. J lost 9 bases, V lost 2 bases, and 9 bases had no gene match. The CDR3 consists of 15 residues. The CDR3, as DNA: TGTGCCAGCAGTGAAACGGGACAGGGGGTGTCGTGGCAGTACTTC. Translated: CASSETGQGVSWQYF. The whole variable domain, filled in from reference TRBV2 and TRBJ2-7, reads EPEVTQTPSHQVTQMGQEVILRCVPISNHLYFYWYRQILGQKVEFLVSFYNNEISEKSEIFDDQFSVERPDGSNFTLKIRSTKLEDSAMYFCASSETGQGVSWQYFGPGTRLTVT.

This chain uses TRBV27 with TRBJ2-3; TRBD2 might be the D (6 bases). V was clipped by 4 bases and J by 2 bases, with 16 bases between them. The CDR3 consists of 16 residues. In germline, CDR1 is MNHEY, CDR2 SMNVEV (reference sequence). The CDR3 DNA sequence: TGTGCCAGCAGTTCTGGTTGGGGAGGTCCCACAGATACGCAGTATTTT. Translation: CASSSGWGGPTDTQYF.

This clone showed up just a few times. The chain combines TRBV4-2 with TRBJ1-5, with TRBD1 as a possible D gene (5 bases). V lost 0 bases, J lost 7 bases, and 7 bases lay in between. Germline V gene sequence: CDR1 LGHNA, CDR2 YNFKEQ. CDR3 length equals 13 residues. CDR3 bases: TGTGCCAGCAGCCAAGATTACAGGCAGCCCCAGCATTTT. It specifies CASSQDYRQPQHF.

This chain connects TRBV18 to TRBJ2-7, with D perhaps TRBD1 (6 bases). Germline V gene lookup returns CDR1 KGHSH and CDR2 LQKENI. This CDR3 is 13 amino acids long. V was shortened by 5 bases and J by 7 bases, with 15 bases between the two germline ends. The CDR3 loop is CASSRGRGDEQYF. DNA for the CDR3: TGTGCCAGCTCAAGGGGCAGGGGAGATGAGCAGTACTTC.

The chain recombines TRBV5-1 with TRBJ1-2, with a possible D match to TRBD1 (6 bases). The CDR3 length is 13 residues. The germline V and J ends were trimmed by 8 bases and 7 bases, with 18 bases remaining between them. Germline CDR1 SGHRS, CDR2 YFSETQ. This chain's CDR3 is CASQTGKWGGYTF. The DNA for the CDR3 is TGCGCCAGTCAAACAGGGAAGTGGGGTGGCTACACCTTC.

The rearrangement links TRBV12-5 to TRBJ2-3, with D unresolved. With 6 bases removed from V and 0 bases from J, the gap between germline ends came to 7 bases. CDR3 length: 13 residues. Germline CDR1 is LGHNT and CDR2 is FRNRAP. This CDR3 is CASGLFSTDTQYF. The CDR3 region has the DNA TGTGCTAGTGGCCTTTTTAGCACAGATACGCAGTATTTT. Using reference TRBV12-5 and TRBJ2-3 for the parts outside the CDR3, the full variable domain is DARVTQTPRHKVTEMGQEVTMRCQPILGHNTVFWYRQTMMQGLELLAYFRNRAPLDDSGMPKDRFSAEMPDATLATLKIQPSEPRDSAVYFCASGLFSTDTQYFGPGTRLTVL.

The rearrangement joins TRBV7-9 to TRBJ1-4; TRBD1 matches at 12 bases. Trimming cost V 5 bases and J 7 bases; bases outside gene matches: 11. Germline V gene sequence: CDR1 SEHNR, CDR2 FQNEAQ (reference sequence). This CDR3 has 17 residues. DNA of the CDR3: TGTGCCAGCAGCGCTCTTGGGACAGGGGGCGTTTTTGAAAAACTGTTTTTT. Amino acids: CASSALGTGGVFEKLFF.

The V and J genes are TRBV4-2 and TRBJ2-2; D uncertain. With 0 bases removed from V and 0 bases from J, the gap between germline ends came to 8 bases. CDR1 LGHNA and CDR2 YNFKEQ come from the germline V gene. This CDR3 has 16 amino acids. The CDR3 DNA follows: TGTGCCAGCAGCCAAGAAACGGGTACGAACACCGGGGAGCTGTTTTTT. Residues: CASSQETGTNTGELFF.

This chain connects TRBV14 to TRBJ1-1, with a possible D match to TRBD1 (5 bases). V gave up 3 bases and J gave up 6 bases, with 11 bases separating them. The CDR3 covers 13 residues. Germline assignment: CDR1 SGHDN and CDR2 FVKESK. The CDR3 region is CASSQVGVPEAFF. The CDR3 nucleotides read TGTGCCAGCAGCCAGGTAGGGGTCCCTGAAGCTTTCTTT.

This clone has only a few counts. This chain uses TRBV10-3 with TRBJ2-2; no firm D call. Trimming stripped 11 bases from V and 6 bases from J, with 13 bases between. Germline V gives CDR1 ENHRY, CDR2 SYGVKD. There are 12 residues in the CDR3. The CDR3 spells CALLDRAGELFF. The CDR3 DNA sequence: TGTGCCTTACTCGACCGGGCCGGGGAGCTGTTTTTT.

The rearrangement links TRBV27 to TRBJ2-7, with D maybe TRBD2 (6 bases). Germline V gene sequence: CDR1 MNHEY, CDR2 SMNVEV (reference sequence). Trimming removed 5 bases from V and 0 bases from J, with 20 bases in between. This CDR3 region has 17 residues. Here the CDR3 DNA reads TGTGCCAGCAGTGCCCGGTTAGTGGGGAGGAGCTCCTACGAGCAGTACTTC. It translates to CASSARLVGRSSYEQYF.

The table lists this clone with a few counts. J is TRBJ1-1 and V is TRBV19, with D tentatively TRBD1 (6 bases). This CDR3 region has 13 residues. Germline loops: CDR1 LNHDA, CDR2 SQIVND (reference sequence). V was shortened by 4 bases and J by 3 bases, with 9 bases between the two germline ends. CDR3 residues: CASSTYRDTEAFF. The CDR3 coding sequence is TGTGCCAGTAGTACTTACAGGGACACTGAAGCTTTCTTT.

The rearrangement uses TRBV6-5 and TRBJ1-2; possibly TRBD1 for D (6 bases). The CDR3 has 12 residues. Trimming shortened V by 2 bases and J by 8 bases, and 9 bases separated the two germline ends. CDR1 is MNHEY and CDR2 is SVGAGI in the germline V gene. The CDR3 is CASSYTGHGYTF. The CDR3 nucleotides read TGTGCCAGCAGTTACACAGGGCACGGCTACACCTTC.

This clone was detected only a few times. Written as DNA, the CDR3 is TGTGCCAGCAGCTTAGAGGGGGGGGGCAATCAGCCCCAGCATTTT. Translated, it gives CASSLEGGGNQPQHF. The chain has TRBV7-9 and TRBJ1-5; D is possibly TRBD1 (6 bases). Trimming took 1 base from V and 2 from J, leaving 9 bases between them. The CDR3 has 15 residues. Germline values: CDR1 SEHNR, CDR2 FQNEAQ (reference sequence).

This clone was detected a few times. J is TRBJ2-1 and V is TRBV7-3; TRBD2 agrees at 14 bases. Germline V gene lookup returns CDR1 SGHTA and CDR2 FQGTGA. With V trimmed by 5 bases and J by 3 bases, 3 bases remained unmatched. CDR3 length equals 16 residues. In DNA form, the CDR3 reads TGTGCCAGCAGCCGCGGGACTAGCGGGAGCTACAATGAGCAGTTCTTC. Encoded protein: CASSRGTSGSYNEQFF.